The clone carrying this TCR beta chain was counted only a few times. Germline values: CDR1 MNHEY, CDR2 SVGEGT. The length of the CDR3 is 18 residues. Trimming stripped 5 bases from V and 6 bases from J, with 26 bases between. The source of the sample is a study of blood T cells in healthy people across ages. Next came a second PCR, run for about 6 to 11 cycles, which used a sample-barcoded 5' primer along with a J-beta primer mix. TCRdb processed the 5' RACE reads anew with MiXCR; each CDR3 protein has one entry. This table has fewer than 800,000 distinct CDR3 sequences, around 25% appearing once. This sample also belongs to another study, concerning T cells of mothers and their children. Turning to that study: The whole RNA yield was converted to cDNA, around 1.5 ug per 15 ul.

The sample consisted of blood. The sequence came from a boy aged 10-17 years in good health. The chain combines TRBV6-2 or TRBV6-3 with TRBJ2-1, with a tentative D call TRBD2 (6 bases). CDR3 nucleotides: TGTGCCAGCAGTCCCCGGGCCCTAGCGACTACTCACAGCAATGAGCAGTTCTTC. This translates into CASSPRALATTHSNEQFF.